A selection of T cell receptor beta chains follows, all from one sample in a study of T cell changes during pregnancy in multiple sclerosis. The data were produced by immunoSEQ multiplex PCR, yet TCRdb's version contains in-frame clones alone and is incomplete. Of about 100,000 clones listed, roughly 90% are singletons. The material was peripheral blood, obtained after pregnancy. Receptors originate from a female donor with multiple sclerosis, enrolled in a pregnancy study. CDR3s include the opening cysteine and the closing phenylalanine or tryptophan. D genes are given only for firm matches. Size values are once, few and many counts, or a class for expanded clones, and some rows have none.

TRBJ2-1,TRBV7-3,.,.,TGTGCCAGCAGCTTATCTTCCTACAATGAGCAGTTCTTC,CASSLSSYNEQFF
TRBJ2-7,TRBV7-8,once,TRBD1,TGTGCCAGCAGCTTAGCGGGGACAGGGACCTACGAGCAGTACTTC,CASSLAGTGTYEQYF
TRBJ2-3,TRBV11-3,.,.,TGTGCCAGCAGCTTAGTATACACAGATACGCAGTATTTT,CASSLVYTDTQYF
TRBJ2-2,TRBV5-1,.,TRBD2,TGCGCCAGCAGCTCGGGGACTAGCGGTAACACCGGGGAGCTGTTTTTT,CASSSGTSGNTGELFF
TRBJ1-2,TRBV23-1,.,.,TGCGCCAGCAGTCAATGGGCAGGGTCTGACTCCTATGGCTACACCTTC,CASSQWAGSDSYGYTF
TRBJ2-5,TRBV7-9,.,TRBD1,TGTGCCAGCAGCTTAACCGCTCAGGGGCGCAGGGGGGAGACCCAGTACTTC,CASSLTAQGRRGETQYF
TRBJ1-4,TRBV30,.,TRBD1,TGTGCCTGGAGCGGGAGGCAACCGGGACAGGTTAATGAAAAACTGTTTTTT,CAWSGRQPGQVNEKLFF
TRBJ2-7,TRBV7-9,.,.,TGTGCCAGCAGCTTAGTGGAGTCAACCAACGGAGAGCAGTACTTC,CASSLVESTNGEQYF
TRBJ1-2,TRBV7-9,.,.,TGTGCCAGCAGCTTATTCCAGGGCCAGAACTATGGCTACACCTTC,CASSLFQGQNYGYTF
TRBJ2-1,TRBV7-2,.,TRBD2,TGTGCCAGCAGCTCTACTAACTCGCGGGGGAATGAGCAGTTCTTC,CASSSTNSRGNEQFF
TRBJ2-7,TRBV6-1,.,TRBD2,TGTGCCAGCAGTGAGGGGACTAGCGGGAGGATCGCCTACGAGCAGTACTTC,CASSEGTSGRIAYEQYF
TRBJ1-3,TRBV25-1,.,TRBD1,TGTGCCAGCAGTGTGGCAGGGGGCTCTGGAAACACCATATATTTT,CASSVAGGSGNTIYF
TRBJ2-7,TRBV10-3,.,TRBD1,TGTGCCATCAGTCAGGACAGGCCCTACGAGCAGTACTTC,CAISQDRPYEQYF
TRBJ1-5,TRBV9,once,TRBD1,TGTGCCAGCAGCCCTTCGGACAGGAATCAGCCCCAGCATTTT,CASSPSDRNQPQHF
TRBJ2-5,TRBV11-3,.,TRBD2,TGTGCCAGCAGCTCTAGCTGGGGGGGGGAGGCCAAGAGGGTGACCCAGTACTTC,CASSSSWGGEAKRVTQYF
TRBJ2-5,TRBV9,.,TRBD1,TGTGCCAGCAGCGCCCAACCTACAGGGGCAGAGACCCAGTACTTC,CASSAQPTGAETQYF
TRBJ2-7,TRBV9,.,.,TGTGCCAGCAGCGTAGTAGGGGGAAGCCACGAGCAGTACTTC,CASSVVGGSHEQYF
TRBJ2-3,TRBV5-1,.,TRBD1,TGCGCCAGCAGCTTGGATCGTGGGACAGGAGCCACAGATACGCAGTATTTT,CASSLDRGTGATDTQYF
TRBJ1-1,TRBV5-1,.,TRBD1,TGCGCCAGCAGCTTGGGAACACAGGGGGCTTTCTTT,CASSLGTQGAFF
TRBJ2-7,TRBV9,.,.,TGTGCCAGCAGCGCGGACTTGTCGTACGAGCAGTACTTC,CASSADLSYEQYF
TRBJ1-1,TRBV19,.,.,TGTGCCAGTAGTATAGGGGGCAGGATGAACACTGAAGCTTTCTTT,CASSIGGRMNTEAFF
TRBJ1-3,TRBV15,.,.,TGTGCCACCAGCAGAGAGGCCCCGATCCCTGGAAACACCATATATTTT,CATSREAPIPGNTIYF
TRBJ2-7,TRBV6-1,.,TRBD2,TGTGCCAGCAGACCGGGGACTAGCGGGGCCTACGAGCAGTACTTC,CASRPGTSGAYEQYF
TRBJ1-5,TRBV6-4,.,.,TGTGCCAGCAGTGACTCAGCGGATCAGCCCCAGCATTTT,CASSDSADQPQHF
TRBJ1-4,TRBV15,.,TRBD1,TGTGCCACCAGGGAAGGGACAGGCTTAAATGAAAAACTGTTTTTT,CATREGTGLNEKLFF
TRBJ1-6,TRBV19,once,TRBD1,TGTGCCACAAGACAGGGGAGATCCTATAATTCACCCCTCCACTTT,CATRQGRSYNSPLHF